The rows below give T cell receptor beta chains drawn from one sample of a study of blood T cells in healthy people across ages. TCRdb recomputed calls from the 5' RACE reads with MiXCR, one row per CDR3 protein. The sample shows around 1.7 million distinct CDR3 sequences, over 25% of them seen only once. The specimen was blood. The receptors come from a woman in her 30s in good health. The CDR3 runs from the conserved cysteine through the conserved F or W. D genes are given only for firm matches. Clone size is given for some rows only: seen once, a few or many times, or a class if the clone is expanded.

clone_size | j_call | d_call | v_call | cdr3_aa | cdr3_nt
few | TRBJ2-1 | - | TRBV24-1 | CATSDPGRNHNEQFF | TGTGCCACCAGTGATCCCGGACGTAACCACAATGAGCAGTTCTTC
many | TRBJ2-7 | - | TRBV11-2 | CASSLGLTPYEQYF | TGTGCCAGCAGCTTAGGGCTAACCCCCTACGAGCAGTACTTC
- | TRBJ2-2 | TRBD2 | TRBV9 | CASSVLAGGRNGELFF | TGTGCCAGCAGCGTCCTAGCGGGAGGACGGAACGGGGAGCTGTTTTTT
- | TRBJ1-1 | TRBD1 | TRBV28 | CASSLLGTGYTEAFF | TGTGCCAGCAGTTTATTAGGGACAGGGTACACTGAAGCTTTCTTT
many | TRBJ2-5 | TRBD1 | TRBV7-2 | CASSFPGEGAQETQYF | TGTGCCAGCAGCTTTCCGGGTGAGGGGGCCCAAGAGACCCAGTACTTC
few | TRBJ1-2 | - | TRBV6-2/TRBV6-3 | CASSRRQTYYGYTF | TGTGCCAGCAGTAGAAGACAGACTTACTATGGCTACACCTTC
many | TRBJ2-1 | TRBD2 | TRBV20-1 | CSAAPGLGSDEQFF | TGCAGTGCTGCTCCGGGACTAGGATCAGATGAGCAGTTCTTC
few | TRBJ2-5 | - | TRBV4-1 | CASSQDLASERRETQYF | TGCGCCAGCAGCCAAGATTTGGCTAGCGAGAGAAGGGAGACCCAGTACTTC
few | TRBJ2-1 | - | TRBV29-1 | CSVDGNYNEQFF | TGCAGCGTTGACGGAAACTACAATGAGCAGTTCTTC
- | TRBJ1-1 | - | TRBV20-1 | CSATTGLNTEAFF | TGCAGTGCCACAACAGGGTTGAACACTGAAGCTTTCTTT
many | TRBJ2-5 | TRBD1 | TRBV3-1 | CASSSPGQGRETQYF | TGTGCCAGCAGCTCACCGGGACAGGGGCGAGAGACCCAGTACTTC
- | TRBJ2-2 | - | TRBV29-1 | CSVEEQARGGTGELFF | TGCAGCGTTGAAGAACAGGCCAGGGGTGGCACCGGGGAGCTGTTTTTT
- | TRBJ2-1 | TRBD1 | TRBV20-1 | CSVSGTGGMNEQFF | TGCAGTGTGTCCGGGACAGGGGGGATGAATGAGCAGTTCTTC
- | TRBJ2-1 | - | TRBV11-2 | CAGSPTQGGGLEQFF | TGTGCTGGCAGCCCTACCCAGGGGGGTGGGCTTGAGCAGTTCTTC
- | TRBJ2-3 | - | TRBV20-1 | CSARGIATSTDTQYF | TGCAGTGCTAGAGGTATAGCGACTAGCACAGATACGCAGTATTTT
- | TRBJ2-4 | - | TRBV28 | CAGSFPSAAKNIQYF | TGTGCCGGCAGTTTTCCCAGCGCTGCCAAAAACATTCAGTACTTC